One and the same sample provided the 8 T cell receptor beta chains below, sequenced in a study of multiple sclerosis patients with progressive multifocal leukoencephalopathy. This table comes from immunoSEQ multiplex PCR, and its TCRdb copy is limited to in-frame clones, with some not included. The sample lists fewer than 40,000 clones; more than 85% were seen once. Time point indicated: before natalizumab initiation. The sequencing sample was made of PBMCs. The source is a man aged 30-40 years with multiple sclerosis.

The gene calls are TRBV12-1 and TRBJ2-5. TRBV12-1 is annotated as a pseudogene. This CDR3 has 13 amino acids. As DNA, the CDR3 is TGTGCCAGCAGCTTTGAGGTCGGTGAGACCCAGTACTTC. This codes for CASSFEVGETQYF.

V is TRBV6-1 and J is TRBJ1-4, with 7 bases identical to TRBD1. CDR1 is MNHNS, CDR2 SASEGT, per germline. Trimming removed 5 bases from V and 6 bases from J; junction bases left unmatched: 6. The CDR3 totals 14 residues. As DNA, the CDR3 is TGTGCCAGCAGTTGGACAGGTATTGATGAAAAACTGTTTTTT. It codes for CASSWTGIDEKLFF.

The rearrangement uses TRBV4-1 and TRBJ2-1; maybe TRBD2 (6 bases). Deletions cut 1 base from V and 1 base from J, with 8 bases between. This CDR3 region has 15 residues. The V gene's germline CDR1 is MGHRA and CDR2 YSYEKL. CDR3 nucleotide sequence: TGCGCCAGCAGCCAAGCGGGAGTATCCTACAATGAGCAGTTCTTC. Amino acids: CASSQAGVSYNEQFF.

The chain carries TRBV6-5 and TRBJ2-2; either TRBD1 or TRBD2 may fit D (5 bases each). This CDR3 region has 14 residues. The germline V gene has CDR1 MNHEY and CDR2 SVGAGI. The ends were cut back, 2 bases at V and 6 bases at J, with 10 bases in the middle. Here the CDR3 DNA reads TGTGCCAGCAGTTACCTACCGGGACCCGGGGAGCTGTTTTTT. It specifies CASSYLPGPGELFF.

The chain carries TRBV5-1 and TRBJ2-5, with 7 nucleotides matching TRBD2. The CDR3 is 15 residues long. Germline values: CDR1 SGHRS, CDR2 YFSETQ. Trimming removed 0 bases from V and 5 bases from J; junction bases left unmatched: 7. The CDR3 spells CASSLGLAGKETQYF. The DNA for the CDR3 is TGCGCCAGCAGCTTGGGGTTAGCGGGCAAGGAGACCCAGTACTTC. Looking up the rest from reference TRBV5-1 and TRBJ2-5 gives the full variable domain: KAGVTQTPRYLIKTRGQQVTLSCSPISGHRSVSWYQQTPGQGLQFLFEYFSETQRNKGNFPGRFSGRQFSNSRSEMNVSTLELGDSALYLCASSLGLAGKETQYFGPGTRLLVL.

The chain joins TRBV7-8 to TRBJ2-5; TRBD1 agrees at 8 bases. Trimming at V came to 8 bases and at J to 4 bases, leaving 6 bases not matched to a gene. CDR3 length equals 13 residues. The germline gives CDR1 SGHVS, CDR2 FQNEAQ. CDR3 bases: TGTGCCAGCGGCACAGGGGGACTAGAGACCCAGTACTTC. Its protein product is CASGTGGLETQYF.

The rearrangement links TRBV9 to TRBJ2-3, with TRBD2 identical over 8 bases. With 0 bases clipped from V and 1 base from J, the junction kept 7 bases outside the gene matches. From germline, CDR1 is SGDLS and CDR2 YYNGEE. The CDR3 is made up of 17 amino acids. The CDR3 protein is CASSVGAGAPGTDTQYF. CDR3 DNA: TGTGCCAGCAGCGTAGGAGCGGGAGCCCCGGGCACAGATACGCAGTATTTT.

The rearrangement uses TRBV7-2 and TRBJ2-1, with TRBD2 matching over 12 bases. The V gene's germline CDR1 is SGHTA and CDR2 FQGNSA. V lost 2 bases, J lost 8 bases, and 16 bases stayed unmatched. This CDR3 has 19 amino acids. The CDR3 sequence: CASSLRRITGTSGPHEQFF. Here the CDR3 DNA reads TGTGCCAGCAGCTTAAGACGTATCACCGGGACTAGCGGGCCCCATGAGCAGTTCTTC.